What follows is one TCR beta chain and its context. Its target is unknown. Trimming shortened V by 4 bases and J by 2 bases, and 12 bases separated the two germline ends. The CDR3 extends over 15 amino acids. CDR1 is SGHTA, CDR2 FQGNSA, per germline. The sample originates from a study of T cells in Graves' hyperthyroidism and ophthalmopathy. At the level of the study: Peripheral blood was taken when the disease was first diagnosed, before any treatment began.

The TCR beta CDR3 regions underwent amplification using RNA transcripts as the source. An initial round of RT-PCR targeting the TCR CDR3 relied on the HTBI primer set. A single record per CDR3 protein comes from TCRdb applying MiXCR to the multiplex PCR reads. The profile shows roughly 130,000 distinct CDR3 sequences, approximately 20% of them singletons. Aged 18 to 65, the patients had hyperthyroidism that was newly diagnosed and had lasted under 2 months. Broader study findings: Blood held most thyroid clonotypes expanded above 0.001 frequency.

This TCR came from a woman in her forties or fifties with Graves' hyperthyroidism that later progressed to Graves' ophthalmopathy. The chain recombines TRBV7-2 with TRBJ2-1, with D hard to call. Input material: blood. The CDR3 is CASSSGPAAYNEQFF. The CDR3 DNA follows: TGTGCCAGCAGCTCCGGCCCAGCAGCCTACAATGAGCAGTTCTTC.